These 29 T cell receptor beta chains were sequenced from one sample in a study of T cell repertoires in cytomegalovirus infection (dated by TCRdb to about 2019). The antigens of these receptors remain unknown. The sample's treatment or condition label, decoded: in vitro stimulation with specific CMV peptide epitopes to enrich CMV-specific T cells. TCRdb names Illumina HiSeq 1500 as the instrument used. TCRdb took the public reads, trimmed them with fastp at Q25, ran MiXCR for clone calling and kept in-frame beta chains. Rows are combined by CDR3 protein, so each entry shows the most common genes and DNA. In this sample the table shows roughly 180,000 distinct CDR3 sequences, about a fifth of which occur a single time. The biggest ten clones account for roughly 25% of the sample. The sample was CD8+ T cells from cultured PBMCs, taken from culture after CMV antigen stimulation. Receptors originate from a human donor in good health (CMV status not recorded). Some clones in this sample may be carry-over from other donors' samples.

The chain uses TRBV19 and TRBJ1-1; D gene ambiguous. Per the germline V gene, CDR1 is LNHDA and CDR2 is SQIVND (reference sequence). V lost 4 bases and J lost 1, with 16 bases in between. CDR3 length: 16 residues. The CDR3 DNA is TGTGCCAGTAGTACCGGGGAAGCTTCCAAGAACACTGAAGCTTTCTTT. Its protein is CASSTGEASKNTEAFF.

This chain connects TRBV7-2 to TRBJ2-7, with D maybe TRBD1 (6 bases). This CDR3 is built from 14 residues. With 6 bases removed from V and 1 base from J, the gap between germline ends came to 13 bases. Germline assignment: CDR1 SGHTA and CDR2 FQGNSA. The CDR3 loop reads CASSGTRPSYEQYF. DNA for the CDR3: TGTGCCAGCAGTGGGACACGGCCTTCCTACGAGCAGTACTTC.

The table lists this clonotype with a few counts. The chain has TRBV4-2 and TRBJ1-5; 9 bases fit TRBD1. The V gene end was trimmed by 2 bases and the J gene end by 0 bases; junction bases not matched to a gene: 14. The CDR3 sequence is 20 residues long. Germline CDR1 reads LGHNA; CDR2 reads YNFKEQ. CDR3 loop: CASSQNLPGQGAYSNQPQHF. DNA of the CDR3: TGTGCCAGCAGCCAAAACCTACCGGGACAGGGCGCATATAGCAATCAGCCCCAGCATTTT.

This sequence joins TRBV7-9 and TRBJ1-1, with a possible D match to TRBD1 (5 bases). The CDR3 contains 15 residues. Germline CDR1 reads SEHNR; CDR2 reads FQNEAQ (reference sequence). V was clipped by 6 bases and J by 1 base, with 15 bases between them. The CDR3 nucleotides read TGTGCCAGCAGTCCTCCGGGACCGCAGAACACTGAAGCTTTCTTT. This translates into CASSPPGPQNTEAFF.

This clonotype appeared a few times. This chain connects TRBV7-8 to TRBJ2-2; 8 bases are a match to TRBD1. The V segment lost 8 bases and the J segment 4 bases; nucleotides outside the gene matches: 15. Germline CDR1 reads SGHVS; CDR2 reads FQNEAQ. The CDR3 has 17 residues. CDR3 loop: CASDDSRDRGFTGELFF. The CDR3 DNA sequence: TGTGCCAGCGACGATTCCCGCGACAGGGGTTTCACCGGGGAGCTGTTTTTT.

V is TRBV7-9 and J is TRBJ1-2; D gene uncertain. The CDR3 runs 14 residues. Germline CDR1 SEHNR, CDR2 FQNEAQ (reference sequence). Trimming took off 1 base at V and 6 bases at J, with 12 bases between the two ends. CDR3 loop: CASSLGGSNDGYTF. CDR3 in DNA: TGTGCCAGCAGCTTAGGTGGCTCAAATGATGGCTACACCTTC.

Only one count was recorded for this clonotype. The junction departs from germline at one end; a sequencing error may be responsible. The chain recombines TRBV7-2 with TRBJ2-4; D is possibly TRBD1 or TRBD2 (6 bases each). The germline V gene encodes CDR1 SGHTA and CDR2 FQGNSA. This CDR3 spans 16 amino acids. The CDR3 reads CASSGGGLLAKNSQYF. The CDR3 DNA sequence: TGTGCCAGCAGCGGTGGGGGGCTATTAGCCAAAAACAGTCAGTACTTC. Drawing the rest from reference TRBV7-2 and TRBJ2-4, the complete variable domain is GAGVSQSPSNKVTEKGKDVELRCDPISGHTALYWYRQSLGQGLEFLIYFQGNSAPDKSGLPSDRFSAERTGGSVSTLTIQRTQQEDSAVYLCASSGGGLLAKNSQYFGAGTRLSVL.

V is TRBV7-2 and J is TRBJ1-3, with no clear D. The germline gives CDR1 SGHTA, CDR2 FQGNSA. V shed 4 bases and J shed 0 bases, with 10 bases lying between them. This CDR3 spans 15 amino acids. CDR3 residues: CASSYPVGSGNTIYF. Written as DNA, the CDR3 is TGTGCCAGCAGCTACCCAGTTGGCTCTGGAAACACCATATATTTT.

The gene calls are TRBV10-3 and TRBJ1-3; possible D gene TRBD1, 6 bases. Trimming left V 11 bases short and J 3 bases short, with 32 bases between. CDR1 is ENHRY and CDR2 is SYGVKD in the germline V gene. This CDR3 has 19 residues. The CDR3 protein is CAVAGGTPHHTSFGNTIYF. CDR3 in DNA: TGTGCCGTCGCTGGGGGGACACCTCACCACACAAGCTTTGGAAACACCATATATTTT.

This clonotype was seen a few times. The chain employs TRBV12-3 or TRBV12-4 and TRBJ1-2; a weak D match, TRBD1 (5 bases). The CDR3 runs to 15 residues. V shed 6 bases and J shed 3 bases, with 17 bases lying between them. The DNA of the CDR3 is TGTGCCAGCAGGATAATCATAGGGACGGACTATGGCTACACCTTC. This translates into CASRIIIGTDYGYTF.

This clonotype showed up just a few times. The rearrangement links TRBV4-1 to TRBJ1-2; the D gene is possibly TRBD1 (5 bases). Trimming cost V 0 bases and J 5 bases, with 16 bases left between them. CDR3 length: 16 amino acids. Germline values: CDR1 MGHRA, CDR2 YSYEKL. CDR3 bases: TGCGCCAGCAGCCAAGATCGGGGGGTCGGGGGATATGGCTACACCTTC. It encodes CASSQDRGVGGYGYTF.

The chain joins TRBV20-1 to TRBJ2-1; 11 nucleotides line up with TRBD2. The CDR3 consists of 16 residues. Germline V lookup: CDR1 DFQATT, CDR2 SNEGSKA (reference sequence). After removal of 4 bases from V and 3 bases from J, the junction contained 8 bases not matched to a gene. CDR3 region: CSAKPIAGGDYNEQFF. DNA for the CDR3: TGCAGTGCTAAGCCCATAGCGGGGGGGGACTACAATGAGCAGTTCTTC.

This sequence joins TRBV2 and TRBJ2-7, with TRBD1 matching over 8 bases. V was pared by 8 bases and J by 0 bases, with 6 bases of the junction left unmatched. The CDR3 consists of 14 residues. From germline, CDR1 is SNHLY and CDR2 FYNNEI. The CDR3 DNA reads TGTGCCAGCCTGTGGACAGGGAGCTCCTACGAGCAGTACTTC. It translates to CASLWTGSSYEQYF.

In its sample, this clonotype was seen a few times. The chain recombines TRBV27 with TRBJ2-2; 7 bases match TRBD1. Germline values: CDR1 MNHEY, CDR2 SMNVEV (reference sequence). The CDR3 covers 16 residues. The J segment lost 2 bases and the V segment lost 8 bases, leaving 11 bases of the junction unmatched. CDR3 loop: CASGAMTGTNTGELFF. The CDR3, as DNA: TGTGCCAGCGGTGCTATGACAGGGACAAACACCGGGGAGCTGTTTTTT.

The chain uses TRBV5-1 and TRBJ2-1, with D perhaps TRBD2 (5 bases). CDR1 is SGHRS, CDR2 YFSETQ, per germline. CDR3 length: 17 amino acids. V dropped 3 bases and J dropped 6 bases, with 22 bases sitting between them. The CDR3 DNA reads as TGCGCCAGCAGCTCTTACTTCACGGGAAAATCTCTCAATGAGCAGTTCTTC. As protein: CASSSYFTGKSLNEQFF.

This clonotype occurred a few times. The chain carries TRBV4-1 and TRBJ2-7, with D unclear. The germline V and J ends were trimmed by 6 bases and 1 base, with 16 bases remaining between them. Looked up from germline, CDR1 is MGHRA and CDR2 is YSYEKL. This CDR3 has 15 amino acids. The CDR3 protein is CASRLRDEFSYEQYF. CDR3 nucleotides: TGCGCCAGCAGACTTAGAGACGAATTTTCCTACGAGCAGTACTTC.

This clonotype has more than one count but fewer than ten. V usage is TRBV7-2 and J usage is TRBJ1-4; no reliable D call. Trimming removed 5 bases from V and 12 bases from J, with 13 bases in between. Germline loops: CDR1 SGHTA, CDR2 FQGNSA. There are 12 residues in the CDR3. As DNA, the CDR3 is TGTGCCAGCAGCCCAGGCGGTATTCAACTGTTTTTT. Translated: CASSPGGIQLFF.

The chain links TRBV7-8 to TRBJ2-3; unclear D gene. The CDR3 loop spans 17 amino acids. The V gene lost 2 bases and the J gene lost 0 bases, with 15 bases spanning the gap. Germline-derived CDR1 and CDR2 are SGHVS and FQNEAQ. This chain's CDR3 is CASSLNRGISSTDTQYF. CDR3 DNA sequence: TGTGCCAGCAGCTTAAATCGAGGCATCTCCAGCACAGATACGCAGTATTTT.

This clonotype was observed at least ten times. J is TRBJ2-3 and V is TRBV7-9; 10 bases align to TRBD2. The trim removed 5 bases at V and 1 base at J, leaving 6 bases unmatched. This CDR3 region has 16 residues. CDR1 is SEHNR, CDR2 FQNEAQ, per germline (reference sequence). The chain's CDR3 is CASSPRLAGGTDTQYF. In nucleotides, the CDR3 is TGTGCCAGCAGCCCCCGGCTAGCGGGGGGCACAGATACGCAGTATTTT.

The V and J genes are TRBV12-3 or TRBV12-4 and TRBJ2-7, with 7 nucleotides matching TRBD1. V shed 2 bases and J 0 bases; nucleotides not matched to a gene: 7. The CDR3 runs to 16 residues. CDR3 nucleotides: TGTGCCAGCAGTTTATCATCAGGGGGTGGCTCCTACGAGCAGTACTTC. It specifies CASSLSSGGGSYEQYF.

V usage is TRBV6-1 and J usage is TRBJ1-2; perhaps TRBD1 as D (5 bases). Germline values: CDR1 MNHNS, CDR2 SASEGT. The CDR3 is made up of 19 amino acids. V lost 1 base to trimming and J lost 4 bases, with 25 bases between them. As DNA, the CDR3 is TGTGCCAGCAGTGAAGAGGTGAAGGGTGGGGGTGTCCGGGGCTATGGCTACACCTTC. This encodes CASSEEVKGGGVRGYGYTF.

The rearrangement joins TRBV9 to TRBJ2-2; tentative D call: TRBD2 (5 bases). V was trimmed by 1 base and J by 0 bases, leaving 10 bases between them. Germline-derived CDR1 and CDR2 are SGDLS and YYNGEE. This CDR3 has 16 residues. The CDR3 loop reads CASSVRSGTNTGELFF. Here the CDR3 DNA reads TGTGCCAGCAGCGTAAGAAGCGGAACGAACACCGGGGAGCTGTTTTTT.

The chain uses TRBV7-2 and TRBJ2-5; D is possibly TRBD2 (6 bases). Between the trimmed V and J ends, which lost 5 bases and 5 bases, there was a span of 15 bases. In germline, CDR1 is SGHTA, CDR2 FQGNSA. The CDR3 is made up of 14 amino acids. The CDR3 spells CASSPRRGFETQYF. In nucleotides, the CDR3 is TGTGCCAGCAGCCCCCGACGGGGGTTTGAGACCCAGTACTTC.

In its sample, this clonotype was seen a few times. CDR3 DNA: TGTGCCAGCTGTCGGGCGGACTCCTACGAGCAGTACTTC. Amino acid sequence: CASCRADSYEQYF. The chain uses TRBV27 and TRBJ2-7; D is ambiguous. Trimming left V 8 bases short and J 0 bases short, with 11 bases between. CDR1 and CDR2 (germline): MNHEY, SMNVEV (reference sequence). This CDR3 spans 13 amino acids.

This sequence joins TRBV11-2 and TRBJ1-2; maybe TRBD1 (5 bases). V lost 10 bases and J lost 7, with 13 bases in between. The CDR3 runs to 11 residues. Germline-derived CDR1 and CDR2 are SGHAT and FQNNGV. The CDR3 nucleotides are TGTGCCAACACGGGGGGAACTGGCTACACCTTC. Its protein is CANTGGTGYTF.

The chain employs TRBV7-8 and TRBJ2-7; 8 bases map to TRBD2. The V segment lost 1 base and the J segment 4 bases; nucleotides outside the gene matches: 3. This CDR3 has 14 residues. Germline V lookup: CDR1 SGHVS, CDR2 FQNEAQ. CDR3 protein: CASSLDVAGYEQYV. The CDR3 DNA reads as TGTGCCAGCAGCTTAGATGTAGCGGGATACGAGCAGTACGTC.

The chain couples TRBV7-9 to TRBJ1-1, with 8 positions matching TRBD1. Germline lookup yields CDR1 SEHNR and CDR2 FQNEAQ (reference sequence). Trimming removed 4 bases from V and 0 bases from J; junction bases left unmatched: 1. The CDR3 extends over 14 amino acids. CDR3 coding DNA: TGTGCCAGCAGCTCAGGGGGCATGAACACTGAAGCTTTCTTT. Protein sequence: CASSSGGMNTEAFF.

The V call is TRBV27, the J call TRBJ1-1; D gene unclear. Trimming took off 0 bases at V and 2 bases at J, with 4 bases between the two ends. The length of the CDR3 is 13 residues. CDR1 is MNHEY, CDR2 SMNVEV, per germline (reference sequence). The CDR3 nucleotides are TGTGCCAGCAGTTTATCGGCTAACACTGAAGCTTTCTTT. It translates to CASSLSANTEAFF.

This clonotype came up many times. This chain joins TRBV4-1 and TRBJ1-1; tentative D call: TRBD1 (6 bases). The length of the CDR3 is 15 residues. Germline CDR1 MGHRA, CDR2 YSYEKL. The V and J ends lost 3 bases and 0 bases respectively, with 11 bases between them. The CDR3 loop reads CASSQRGTVNTEAFF. CDR3 sequence (DNA): TGCGCCAGCAGCCAGAGGGGGACGGTGAACACTGAAGCTTTCTTT.